Listed below are T cell receptor beta chains from one sample, sequenced in a study of cytomegalovirus exposure and HLA in healthy donors. This table comes from immunoSEQ multiplex PCR, and its TCRdb copy is limited to in-frame clones, with some not included. The sample has about 160,000 clones; around 92% are singletons. The specimen sequenced was PBMCs. These receptors were collected from a man younger than 30 in good health and CMV-seropositive. CDR3s include the opening cysteine and the closing phenylalanine or tryptophan. D genes are given only for firm matches. Size values are once, few and many counts, or a class for expanded clones, and some rows have none.

CDR3 protein	CDR3 DNA	D gene	V gene	J gene	clone size
CAVLSGEQYF	TGTGCCGTCCTTTCCGGGGAGCAGTACTTC	NA	TRBV6-5	TRBJ2-7	NA
CASSTGGNSYNEQFF	TGTGCCAGCAGTACAGGCGGTAACTCCTACAATGAGCAGTTCTTC	NA	TRBV11-1	TRBJ2-1	NA
CASSQDQGVAFF	TGTGCCAGCAGTCAAGATCAGGGGGTCGCTTTCTTT	TRBD1	TRBV6-6	TRBJ1-1	NA
CASSIDSPRFVASGSTDTQYF	TGTGCCAGTAGTATCGATTCCCCCCGGTTTGTGGCTAGCGGGAGCACAGATACGCAGTATTTT	TRBD2	TRBV19	TRBJ2-3	once
CARSLGGGKDGYTF	TGTGCCAGAAGCTTAGGCGGGGGCAAGGATGGCTACACCTTC	NA	TRBV7-5	TRBJ1-2	NA
CASSISSLRNTGELFF	TGTGCCAGTAGTATTTCTAGTCTACGTAACACCGGGGAGCTGTTTTTT	NA	TRBV19	TRBJ2-2	NA
CASSLVGGVATNEQFF	TGTGCCAGCAGCTTAGTGGGGGGGGTAGCTACCAATGAGCAGTTCTTC	TRBD2	TRBV7-6	TRBJ2-1	NA
CASSYTGIAGVGEQYF	TGTGCCAGCAGTTACACCGGTATAGCGGGAGTAGGCGAGCAGTACTTC	TRBD2	TRBV6-5	TRBJ2-7	once
CASSDGRGWYNEQFF	TGTGCCAGCAGTGATGGAAGGGGGTGGTACAATGAGCAGTTCTTC	NA	TRBV6-1	TRBJ2-1	NA
CASSLEGGWQQETQYF	TGTGCCAGCAGCTTAGAGGGGGGATGGCAACAAGAGACCCAGTACTTC	NA	TRBV11-3	TRBJ2-5	NA
CASSQVPGGLTYEQYF	TGCGCCAGCAGCCAAGTCCCGGGAGGCCTCACCTACGAGCAGTACTTC	TRBD2	TRBV4-1	TRBJ2-7	NA
CASSPASGIYNEQFF	TGTGCCAGCAGTCCTGCTAGCGGGATCTACAATGAGCAGTTCTTC	TRBD2	TRBV27	TRBJ2-1	NA
CASSGLQTQYF	TGTGCCAGCAGTGGGCTTCAGACCCAGTACTTC	NA	TRBV25-1	TRBJ2-5	NA
CATLGEGGARETQYF	TGTGCCACCCTTGGGGAAGGGGGGGCGCGTGAGACCCAGTACTTC	NA	TRBV7-9	TRBJ2-5	NA
CASSPAPGLVSEQYF	TGTGCCAGCAGCCCGGCTCCGGGACTAGTTTCCGAGCAGTACTTC	TRBD2	TRBV7-9	TRBJ2-7	NA
CASSFRSGTKNIQYF	TGTGCCAGCAGCTTCCGGTCCGGGACCAAAAACATTCAGTACTTC	NA	TRBV5-6	TRBJ2-4	NA
CASRRGWGQPQHF	TGTGCCAGCAGGAGGGGGTGGGGTCAGCCCCAGCATTTT	NA	TRBV7-8	TRBJ1-5	NA
CASSEWEEGALNEQYF	TGTGCCAGCAGTGAATGGGAGGAGGGGGCGCTGAACGAGCAGTACTTC	NA	TRBV2	TRBJ2-7	NA
CATSRDAGRAPDTQYF	TGTGCCACCAGCAGAGATGCCGGGAGGGCCCCAGATACGCAGTATTTT	TRBD2	TRBV15	TRBJ2-3	once
CASSGRTSGNTIYF	TGTGCCAGCAGCGGACGGACATCAGGAAACACCATATATTTT	NA	TRBV9	TRBJ1-3	few
CASRQEAVNTEAFF	TGTGCCAGCAGACAAGAGGCTGTGAACACTGAAGCTTTCTTT	NA	TRBV2	TRBJ1-1	once
CASSQIRGSGANVLTF	TGTGCCAGCAGCCAAATTAGGGGCTCTGGGGCCAACGTCCTGACTTTC	NA	TRBV4-2	TRBJ2-6	NA
CASSLVKRTNSDNEQFF	TGCGCCAGCAGCTTGGTGAAACGGACTAATTCGGACAATGAGCAGTTCTTC	NA	TRBV5-1	TRBJ2-1	NA
CASSLGPGGVGANVLTF	TGTGCTAGCAGCTTAGGTCCAGGGGGTGTTGGGGCCAACGTCCTGACTTTC	TRBD1	TRBV7-7	TRBJ2-6	NA
CASRGQAIYNEQFF	TGTGCCAGCAGGGGACAGGCCATCTACAATGAGCAGTTCTTC	TRBD1	TRBV7-2	TRBJ2-1	once
CASITGRAEDNEQFF	TGTGCCAGCATCACCGGGAGGGCCGAAGACAATGAGCAGTTCTTC	TRBD2	TRBV27	TRBJ2-1	NA
CASSLASGQETQYF	TGTGCCAGCAGCTTAGCTAGCGGCCAAGAGACCCAGTACTTC	NA	TRBV7-9	TRBJ2-5	NA
CASSDPTAPGELFF	TGTGCCAGCAGTGACCCGACAGCCCCCGGGGAGCTGTTTTTT	NA	TRBV6-4	TRBJ2-2	NA
CASSLGLAGGPDEQFF	TGCGCCAGCAGCTTGGGTTTAGCGGGAGGGCCGGATGAGCAGTTCTTC	TRBD2	TRBV5-1	TRBJ2-1	NA
CASSARRTGDSTDTQYF	TGTGCCAGCAGCGCGCGAAGGACAGGAGATAGCACAGATACGCAGTATTTT	TRBD1	TRBV5-8	TRBJ2-3	NA
CASSPGTFTSSYNEQFF	TGTGCCAGCAGTCCAGGGACTTTCACGAGCTCCTACAATGAGCAGTTCTTC	NA	TRBV27	TRBJ2-1	NA
CASSFLGLAVNTGELFF	TGTGCCAGCAGTTTTCTGGGACTAGCGGTTAACACCGGGGAGCTGTTTTTT	TRBD2	TRBV28	TRBJ2-2	NA
CASSLVMGQRYEQYF	TGCGCCAGCAGCTTGGTTATGGGACAACGCTACGAGCAGTACTTC	NA	TRBV5-1	TRBJ2-7	NA
CASSPPSVAGETQYF	TGTGCCAGCTCACCACCGTCGGTAGCGGGGGAGACCCAGTACTTC	TRBD2	TRBV18	TRBJ2-5	NA